The rows below give T cell receptor beta chains drawn from one sample of a study of T cells in Graves' hyperthyroidism and ophthalmopathy. TCRdb independently ran MiXCR on the multiplex PCR reads; one entry per CDR3 protein. The table records under 350,000 distinct CDR3 sequences, roughly 13% of them present only once. The sample comprised blood. The origin of the receptors is a woman in her 40s with Graves' ophthalmopathy. Each CDR3 is given with its conserved first and last residue. Fields, in order: J gene, D gene, V gene, clone size, CDR3 DNA, CDR3 protein. D genes are given only for firm matches. Rows give clone size only sometimes, using once, few, many, or a class for an expanded clone.

TRBJ2-7 | TRBD2 | TRBV7-8 | many | TGTGCCAGCAGCTTAGCCCCTTTGGGGGGGAATGAGCAGTACTTC | CASSLAPLGGNEQYF
TRBJ1-3 | NA | TRBV6-2/TRBV6-3 | NA | TGTGCCAGCGGCCTGACAGCTTCTGGAAACACCATATATTTT | CASGLTASGNTIYF
TRBJ2-3 | NA | TRBV7-2 | many | TGTGCCAGCAGCTTAGATCTCCTGAGCACAGATACGCAGTATTTT | CASSLDLLSTDTQYF
TRBJ2-6 | TRBD1 | TRBV5-5 | NA | TGTGCCAGCAGCTGGTCGCAGGGGGCGCAAGGGGCCAACGTCCTGACTTTC | CASSWSQGAQGANVLTF
TRBJ2-3 | TRBD2 | TRBV20-1 | NA | TGCAGTGCTAGTGTACTAGCGGGGGTGAGAGATACGCAGTATTTT | CSASVLAGVRDTQYF
TRBJ2-7 | NA | TRBV7-9 | NA | TGTGCCAGCAGCTTAGTGAGTCCGAAGCAGTACTTC | CASSLVSPKQYF
TRBJ2-7 | NA | TRBV7-8 | many | TGTGCCAGCAGCCTAAGCGGGACAGCCCCCCACGAGCAGTACTTC | CASSLSGTAPHEQYF
TRBJ1-1 | NA | TRBV5-5 | few | TGTGCCAGCAGCTTGGCCGCGGCAGGGACCCTGAACACTGAAGCTTTCTTT | CASSLAAAGTLNTEAFF
TRBJ2-3 | NA | TRBV7-2 | NA | TGTGCCAGCAGCTTAGATCGTTTATCAGGGGCCCTGCAGTATTTT | CASSLDRLSGALQYF
TRBJ1-5 | NA | TRBV2 | many | TGTGCCAGCAGGGCACAGGGTTTGGGTCAGCCCCAGCATTTT | CASRAQGLGQPQHF
TRBJ1-1 | TRBD1 | TRBV28 | many | TGTGCCAGCAGCTCGGACAGGGCTTGGTTCACTGAAGCTTTCTTT | CASSSDRAWFTEAFF
TRBJ1-2 | NA | TRBV2 | many | TGTGCCAGCAGTGAATTGGCGAGCCTAAGGGGTGGCTACACCTTC | CASSELASLRGGYTF
TRBJ2-3 | NA | TRBV15 | many | TGTGCCACCAGCAGACCCACTAGCATTGCGCAGTATTTT | CATSRPTSIAQYF
TRBJ2-3 | NA | TRBV7-9 | NA | TGTGCCAGCAGGCCTACAGAGTACACAGATACGCAGTATTTT | CASRPTEYTDTQYF
TRBJ2-2 | TRBD2 | TRBV19 | NA | TGTGCCAGTCGGTCCGGGCGGGGGGTCACCGGGGAGCTGTTTTTT | CASRSGRGVTGELFF
TRBJ2-7 | NA | TRBV14 | NA | TGTGCCAGCAGCCAAGAAGTGGGGCCCTACGAGCAGTACTTC | CASSQEVGPYEQYF
TRBJ2-5 | NA | TRBV20-1 | many | TGCAGTGCTCCTCGGGGACTTACAGAAGAGACCCAGTACTTC | CSAPRGLTEETQYF
TRBJ2-3 | TRBD2 | TRBV4-2 | NA | TGTGCCAGCAGCCAACAGCGGGGGGGCCTAGATACGCAGTATTTT | CASSQQRGGLDTQYF
TRBJ1-4 | NA | TRBV5-1 | NA | TGCGCCAGCAGCTCTCAAGACACGAAATTCGGAAAACTGTTTTTT | CASSSQDTKFGKLFF
TRBJ2-7 | TRBD1 | TRBV6-2/TRBV6-3 | many | TGTGCCAGCAGACCATGGACAGGGATCTACGAGCAGTACTTC | CASRPWTGIYEQYF
TRBJ2-1 | TRBD2 | TRBV6-2/TRBV6-3 | NA | TGTGCCAGCAGTCCTCGGCTAGCGGGAGGTCATGAGCAGTTCTTC | CASSPRLAGGHEQFF
TRBJ2-5 | TRBD1 | TRBV9 | NA | TGTGCCAGCAGCGTCGCCCCCCCTGGGACAGGGGGAGAGACCCAGTACTTC | CASSVAPPGTGGETQYF
TRBJ2-7 | NA | TRBV7-9 | NA | TGTGCCAGCAGCTCTGGCGGGGACCTCGGGGAGCAGTACTTC | CASSSGGDLGEQYF
TRBJ2-1 | TRBD1 | TRBV20-1 | NA | TGCAGTGCTAAGCAGACAGGGGGCCTGGGGGGGGAGCAGTTCTTC | CSAKQTGGLGGEQFF
TRBJ1-2 | NA | TRBV20-1 | many | TGCAGTGCTAACCCGGACAGTATTGGCTACACCTTC | CSANPDSIGYTF
TRBJ1-2 | TRBD1 | TRBV19 | few | TGTGCCACAGGGGGCGACTATGGCTACACCTTC | CATGGDYGYTF
TRBJ1-4 | NA | TRBV20-1 | many | TGCAGTGCCCCAGAGGGGACACTGAATGAAAAACTGTTTTTT | CSAPEGTLNEKLFF
TRBJ1-5 | NA | TRBV20-1 | NA | TGCAGTGCTAGGATCGGTAGCAATCAGCCCCAGCATTTT | CSARIGSNQPQHF
TRBJ2-7 | NA | TRBV6-2/TRBV6-3 | NA | TGTGCCAGCAGTTACGGAGTCTCAGTCTACGAGCAGTACTTC | CASSYGVSVYEQYF
TRBJ1-1 | NA | TRBV6-1 | many | TGTGCCAGCAGTAACGAACCGCGCTTGGGCACTGAAGCTTTCTTT | CASSNEPRLGTEAFF
TRBJ2-7 | TRBD2 | TRBV28 | many | TGTGCCAGCACCTCTCAGGCAGCGGGAAACTACGAGCAGTACTTC | CASTSQAAGNYEQYF
TRBJ2-3 | NA | TRBV5-8 | many | TGTGCCAGCACCTTGCGGGATACGCAGTATTTT | CASTLRDTQYF
TRBJ2-7 | TRBD2 | TRBV27 | many | TGTGCCAGTATGTGGCGGGAGACCTCCTACGAGCAGTACTTC | CASMWRETSYEQYF
TRBJ1-1 | NA | TRBV7-9 | many | TGTGCCAGCAGCTTAGGGTCGTCCGGAGCTTTCTTT | CASSLGSSGAFF
TRBJ2-1 | TRBD1 | TRBV27 | many | TGTGCCAGCCACTCGCGGACAGGGGCGCCCCACAATGAGCAGTTCTTC | CASHSRTGAPHNEQFF
TRBJ2-5 | NA | TRBV5-1 | few | TGCGCCAGCAACCTACTGGACACCCTCCAAGAGACCCAGTACTTC | CASNLLDTLQETQYF
TRBJ1-6 | NA | TRBV19 | few | TGTGCCAGTAGTTTGAGGGGGGGCTATAATTCACCCCTCCACTTT | CASSLRGGYNSPLHF
TRBJ2-7 | TRBD2 | TRBV12-3/TRBV12-4 | many | TGTGCCAGCACCCCGGGACTAGCGGACTACGAGCAGTACTTC | CASTPGLADYEQYF
TRBJ1-2 | NA | TRBV18 | once | TGTGCCAGCTCACCGAAGGATAGCTACACCTTC | CASSPKDSYTF
TRBJ2-4 | NA | TRBV7-8 | many | TGTGCCAGCAGCTTAAGTGGAGTTCCGGGGAACATTCAGTACTTC | CASSLSGVPGNIQYF
TRBJ2-1 | TRBD2 | TRBV12-3/TRBV12-4 | few | TGTGCCAGCAGTATGACTAGCGGGAATAGACAGTTCTTC | CASSMTSGNRQFF
TRBJ1-3 | NA | TRBV7-9 | NA | TGTGCCAGCAGCTTAGCGATGGGGGCCAGCCTTGGAAACACCATATATTTT | CASSLAMGASLGNTIYF
TRBJ2-7 | TRBD1 | TRBV7-9 | few | TGTGCCAGCAGCGATTCTTTGCGGGACAGGGGTGGCGAGCAGTACTTC | CASSDSLRDRGGEQYF
TRBJ2-2 | NA | TRBV28 | NA | TGTGCCAGCAGTTTGGATAACAGGGTTACCGGGGAGCTGTTTTTT | CASSLDNRVTGELFF
TRBJ2-3 | TRBD2 | TRBV9 | many | TGTGCCAGCGGGACTAGCGGGGCCACAGATACGCAGTATTTT | CASGTSGATDTQYF
TRBJ2-5 | TRBD1 | TRBV28 | few | TGTGCCAGCAGTTTTTTAAGGACAGGGAGGAGAGAGACCCAGTACTTC | CASSFLRTGRRETQYF
TRBJ1-2 | NA | TRBV12-3/TRBV12-4 | many | TGTGCCAGCAGTTTGTCAGGGCGCAGCTACACCTTC | CASSLSGRSYTF
TRBJ1-5 | TRBD1 | TRBV2 | few | TGTGCCAGCGGTAGGACAGGGAATCAGCCCCAGCATTTT | CASGRTGNQPQHF
TRBJ2-5 | TRBD1 | TRBV20-1 | many | TGCAGTGCTATCCGGGACAGCTTAGAGACCCAGTACTTC | CSAIRDSLETQYF
TRBJ1-2 | NA | TRBV28 | many | TGTGCCAGCAGTTTAGTACAGAACTATGGCTACACCTTC | CASSLVQNYGYTF
TRBJ2-1 | NA | TRBV6-1 | NA | TGTGCCACCAGTAGCGGTACCTCCTACAATGAGCAGTTCTTC | CATSSGTSYNEQFF
TRBJ1-1 | NA | TRBV20-1 | many | TGCAGTGCTAGAGCATTCGTGGGGAACACTGAAGCTTTCTTT | CSARAFVGNTEAFF
TRBJ2-1 | NA | TRBV2 | many | TGTGCCAGCAGTGAAGACCTAGCGTCTGAGCAGTTCTTC | CASSEDLASEQFF
TRBJ2-5 | TRBD1 | TRBV10-3 | few | TGTGCCATCAGAGGGACAGGGGGACAAGAGACCCAGTACTTC | CAIRGTGGQETQYF
TRBJ2-7 | NA | TRBV29-1 | many | TGCAGCGTTGGGGTCAGCTCCTACGAGCAGTACTTC | CSVGVSSYEQYF
TRBJ2-7 | NA | TRBV11-2 | many | TGTGCCAGCAGCCTTACACAGGGCTACGAGCAGTACTTC | CASSLTQGYEQYF
TRBJ2-7 | NA | TRBV7-9 | NA | TGTGCCAGCAGGGTTTACGAGCAGTACTTC | CASRVYEQYF
TRBJ2-3 | NA | TRBV12-3/TRBV12-4 | many | TGTGCCAGCAGTTTAGGGGGGGAGGCAGATACGCAGTATTTT | CASSLGGEADTQYF
TRBJ1-1 | NA | TRBV11-2 | few | TGTGCCAGCAGCCAAGATCTCGTAACCCGGGGCACTGAAGCTTTCTTT | CASSQDLVTRGTEAFF